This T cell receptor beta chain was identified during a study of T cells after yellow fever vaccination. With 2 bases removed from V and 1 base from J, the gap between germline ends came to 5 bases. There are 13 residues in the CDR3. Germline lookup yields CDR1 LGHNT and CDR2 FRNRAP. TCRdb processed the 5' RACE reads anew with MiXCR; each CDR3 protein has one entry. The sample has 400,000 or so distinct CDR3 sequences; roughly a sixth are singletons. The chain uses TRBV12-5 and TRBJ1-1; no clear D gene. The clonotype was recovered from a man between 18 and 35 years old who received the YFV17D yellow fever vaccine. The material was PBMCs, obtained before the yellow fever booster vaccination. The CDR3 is CASGLLRNTEAFF. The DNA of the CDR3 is TGTGCTAGTGGTTTGCTCCGGAACACTGAAGCTTTCTTT.